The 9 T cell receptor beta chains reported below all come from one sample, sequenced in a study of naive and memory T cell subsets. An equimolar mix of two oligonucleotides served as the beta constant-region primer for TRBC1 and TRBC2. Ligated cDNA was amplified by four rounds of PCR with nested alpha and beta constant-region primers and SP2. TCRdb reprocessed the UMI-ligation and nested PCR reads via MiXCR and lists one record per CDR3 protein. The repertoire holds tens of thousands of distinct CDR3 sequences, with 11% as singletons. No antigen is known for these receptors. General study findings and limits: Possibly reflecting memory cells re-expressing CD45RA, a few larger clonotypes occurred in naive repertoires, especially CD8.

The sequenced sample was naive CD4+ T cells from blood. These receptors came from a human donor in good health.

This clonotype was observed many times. The CDR3 here is CASSSPGQGRDTQYF. The CDR3 nucleotides read TGTGCCAGCAGCTCCCCGGGACAGGGAAGAGATACGCAGTATTTT. This chain uses TRBV7-2 with TRBJ2-3; TRBD1 matches at 9 bases. The CDR3 has 15 amino acids. Per germline, CDR1 SGHTA and CDR2 FQGNSA. J was trimmed by 5 bases and V by 4 bases; bases with no gene match: 7.

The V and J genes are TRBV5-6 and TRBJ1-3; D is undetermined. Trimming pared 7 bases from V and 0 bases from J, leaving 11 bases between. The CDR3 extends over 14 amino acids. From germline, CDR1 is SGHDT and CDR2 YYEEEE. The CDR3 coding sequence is TGTGCCAGCGGCAACCTGGCCTCTGGAAACACCATATATTTT. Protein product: CASGNLASGNTIYF. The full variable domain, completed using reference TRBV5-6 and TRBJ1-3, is DAGVTQSPTHLIKTRGQQVTLRCSPKSGHDTVSWYQQALGQGPQFIFQYYEEEERQRGNFPDRFSGHQFPNYSSELNVNALLLGDSALYLCASGNLASGNTIYFGEGSWLTVV.

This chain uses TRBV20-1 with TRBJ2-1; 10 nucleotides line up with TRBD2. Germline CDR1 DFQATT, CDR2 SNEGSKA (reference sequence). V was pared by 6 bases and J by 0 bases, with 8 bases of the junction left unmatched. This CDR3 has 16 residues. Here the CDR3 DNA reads TGCAGTGCCAAAACTAGCGGGAAGCGCTCCTACAATGAGCAGTTCTTC. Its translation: CSAKTSGKRSYNEQFF.

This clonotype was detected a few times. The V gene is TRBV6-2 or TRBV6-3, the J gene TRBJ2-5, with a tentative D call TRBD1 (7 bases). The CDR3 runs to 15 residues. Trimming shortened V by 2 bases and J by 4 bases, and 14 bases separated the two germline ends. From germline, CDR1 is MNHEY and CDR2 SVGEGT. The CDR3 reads CASSYLRQGGETQYF. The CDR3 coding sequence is TGTGCCAGCAGTTACCTAAGACAGGGAGGAGAGACCCAGTACTTC.

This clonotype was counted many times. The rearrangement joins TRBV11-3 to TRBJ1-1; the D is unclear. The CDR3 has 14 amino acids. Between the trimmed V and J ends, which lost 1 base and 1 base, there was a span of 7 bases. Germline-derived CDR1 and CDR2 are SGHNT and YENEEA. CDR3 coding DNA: TGTGCCAGCAGCTTAGGTCATAAGAACACTGAAGCTTTCTTT. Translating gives CASSLGHKNTEAFF.

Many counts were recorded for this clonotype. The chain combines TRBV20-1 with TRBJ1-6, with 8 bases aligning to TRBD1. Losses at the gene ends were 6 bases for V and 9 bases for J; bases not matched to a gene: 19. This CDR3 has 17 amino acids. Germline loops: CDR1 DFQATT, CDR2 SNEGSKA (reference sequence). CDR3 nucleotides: TGCAGTGCGCTCCCGGACCACCGGGACAGGTTTAGTTCACCCCTCCACTTT. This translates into CSALPDHRDRFSSPLHF.

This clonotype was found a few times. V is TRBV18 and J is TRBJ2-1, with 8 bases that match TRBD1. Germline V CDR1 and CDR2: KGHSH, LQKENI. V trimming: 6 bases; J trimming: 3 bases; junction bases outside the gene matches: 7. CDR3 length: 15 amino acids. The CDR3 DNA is TGTGCCAGCTCCCAAGACAGGGGAGGCTACAATGAGCAGTTCTTC. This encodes CASSQDRGGYNEQFF.

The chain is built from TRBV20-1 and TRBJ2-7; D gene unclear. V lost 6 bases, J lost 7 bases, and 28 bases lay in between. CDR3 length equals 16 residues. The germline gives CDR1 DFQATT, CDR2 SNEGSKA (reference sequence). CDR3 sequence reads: CSATKGKTLPHGEQYF. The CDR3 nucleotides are TGCAGTGCCACAAAAGGCAAGACTCTCCCTCATGGTGAGCAGTACTTC.

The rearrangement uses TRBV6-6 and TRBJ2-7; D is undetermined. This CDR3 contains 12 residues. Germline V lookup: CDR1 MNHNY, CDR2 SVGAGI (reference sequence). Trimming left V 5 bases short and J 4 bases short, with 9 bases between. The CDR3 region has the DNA TGTGCCAGCAGTCACCCTGAATACGAGCAGTACTTC. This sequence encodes CASSHPEYEQYF.